This T cell receptor (beta chain) comes out of a study of T cell responses to AZD1222 COVID-19 vaccine. The protocol was immunoSEQ multiplex PCR, while the TCRdb copy is restricted to in-frame clones and leaves out a portion. The sample carries about 110,000 clones, 90% recorded once. Note on this clone: Antigen specificity is unknown.

General observations from the study: The donor group comprised mostly white British people and more females; the analysis possibly underestimated clonal diversity.

The V segment lost 5 bases and the J segment 4 bases; nucleotides outside the gene matches: 3. The CDR3 loop spans 14 amino acids. Germline-derived CDR1 and CDR2 are SEHNR and FQNEAQ (reference sequence). The source material was peripheral blood, sampled 28 days after the second AZD1222 dose. The TCR comes from an adult who received the AZD1222 COVID-19 vaccine. The rearrangement joins TRBV7-9 to TRBJ2-5; TRBD1 matches 11 bases. The CDR3 is CASSPGTGGETQYF. The CDR3 DNA reads as TGTGCCAGCAGCCCTGGGACAGGGGGAGAGACCCAGTACTTC. The whole variable domain, filled in from reference TRBV7-9 and TRBJ2-5, reads DTGVSQNPRHKITKRGQNVTFRCDPISEHNRLYWYRQTLGQGPEFLTYFQNEAQLEKSRLLSDRFSAERPKGSFSTLEIQRTEQGDSAMYLCASSPGTGGETQYFGPGTRLLVL.